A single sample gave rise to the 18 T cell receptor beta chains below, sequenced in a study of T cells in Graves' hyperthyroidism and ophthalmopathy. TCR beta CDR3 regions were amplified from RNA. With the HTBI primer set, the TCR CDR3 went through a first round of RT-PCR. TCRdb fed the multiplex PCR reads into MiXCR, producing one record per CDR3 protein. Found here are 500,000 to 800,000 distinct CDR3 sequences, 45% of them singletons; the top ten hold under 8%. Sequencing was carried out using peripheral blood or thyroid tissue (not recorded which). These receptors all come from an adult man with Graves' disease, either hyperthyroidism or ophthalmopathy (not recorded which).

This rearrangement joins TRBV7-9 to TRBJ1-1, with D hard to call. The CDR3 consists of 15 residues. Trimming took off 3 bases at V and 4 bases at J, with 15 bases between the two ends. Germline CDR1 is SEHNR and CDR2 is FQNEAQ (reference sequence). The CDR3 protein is CASSLGFVVGTEAFF. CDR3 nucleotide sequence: TGTGCCAGCAGCTTGGGTTTTGTGGTTGGCACTGAAGCTTTCTTT.

CDR3 coding DNA: TGTGCCAGCAGTGATGACAGGGTTATTCTCTATGGCTACACCTTC. It encodes CASSDDRVILYGYTF. This chain links TRBV6-6 with TRBJ1-2; 7 nucleotides match TRBD1. The CDR3 has 15 amino acids. CDR1 and CDR2 from the germline V gene are MNHNY and SVGAGI (reference sequence). The V and J ends lost 5 bases and 4 bases, in that order; junction bases with no gene match: 10.

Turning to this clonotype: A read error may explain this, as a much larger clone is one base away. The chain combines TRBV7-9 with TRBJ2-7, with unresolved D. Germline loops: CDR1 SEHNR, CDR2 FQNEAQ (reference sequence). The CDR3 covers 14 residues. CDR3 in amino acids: CAGSLVADTYEQYF. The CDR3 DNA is TGTGCCGGCAGCTTAGTTGCAGACACCTACGAGCAGTACTTC.

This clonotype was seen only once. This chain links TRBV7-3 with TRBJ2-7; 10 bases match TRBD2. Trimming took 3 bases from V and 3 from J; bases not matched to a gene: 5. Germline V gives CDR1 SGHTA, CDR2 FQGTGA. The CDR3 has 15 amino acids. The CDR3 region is CASSLEAGGLYEQYF. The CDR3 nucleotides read TGTGCCAGCAGCTTGGAAGCGGGAGGGCTCTACGAGCAGTACTTC.

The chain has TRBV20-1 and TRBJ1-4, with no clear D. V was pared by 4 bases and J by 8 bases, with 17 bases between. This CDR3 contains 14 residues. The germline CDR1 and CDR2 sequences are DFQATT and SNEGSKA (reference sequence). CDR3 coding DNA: TGCAGTGCTAAAACTGCTGGGGTGGGGGAAAAACTGTTTTTT. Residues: CSAKTAGVGEKLFF.

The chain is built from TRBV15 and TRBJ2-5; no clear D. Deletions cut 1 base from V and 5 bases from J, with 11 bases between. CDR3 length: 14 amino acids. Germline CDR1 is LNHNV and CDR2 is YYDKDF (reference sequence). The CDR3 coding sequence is TGTGCCACCAGCAGAGGTCCCAGGTGGGAGACCCAGTACTTC. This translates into CATSRGPRWETQYF.

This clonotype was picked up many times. This CDR3 reads CSVDRDGYTF. CDR3 DNA sequence: TGCAGCGTGGACAGGGACGGCTACACCTTC. This rearrangement joins TRBV29-1 to TRBJ1-2, with 8 bases that match TRBD1. The CDR3 runs to 10 residues. In germline, CDR1 is SQVTM, CDR2 ANQGSEA. Trimming at V came to 6 bases and at J to 8 bases, leaving 2 bases not matched to a gene.

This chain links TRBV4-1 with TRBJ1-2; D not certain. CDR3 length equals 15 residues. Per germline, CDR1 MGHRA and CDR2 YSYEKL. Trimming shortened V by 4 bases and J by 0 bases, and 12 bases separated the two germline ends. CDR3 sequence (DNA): TGCGCCAGCAGCCCAAGTCCAGAATCTAACTATGGCTACACCTTC. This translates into CASSPSPESNYGYTF.

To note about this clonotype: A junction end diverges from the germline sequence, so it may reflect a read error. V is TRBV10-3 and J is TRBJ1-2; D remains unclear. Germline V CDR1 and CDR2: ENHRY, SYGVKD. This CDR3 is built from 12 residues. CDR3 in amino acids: CASSPPTDGYTF. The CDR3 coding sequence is TGTGCCAGCAGTCCTCCCACGGATGGCTACACCTTC.

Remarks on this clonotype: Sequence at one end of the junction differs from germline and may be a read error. DNA of the CDR3: TGCGCCAGCAGCCAAGAAGGGAGGTCTGGAGCTAACTATGGCTACACCTTC. The encoded protein is CASSQEGRSGANYGYTF. The chain carries TRBV7-8 and TRBJ1-2, with unresolved D. Germline V CDR1 and CDR2: SGHVS, FQNEAQ. This CDR3 has 17 amino acids.

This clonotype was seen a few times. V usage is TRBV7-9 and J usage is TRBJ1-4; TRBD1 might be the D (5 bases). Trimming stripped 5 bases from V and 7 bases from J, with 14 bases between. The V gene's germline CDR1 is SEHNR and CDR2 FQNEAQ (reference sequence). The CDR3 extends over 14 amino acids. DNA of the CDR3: TGTGCCAGCAGCCAGGGCCCTGTAGGTGAAAAACTGTTTTTT. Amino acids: CASSQGPVGEKLFF.

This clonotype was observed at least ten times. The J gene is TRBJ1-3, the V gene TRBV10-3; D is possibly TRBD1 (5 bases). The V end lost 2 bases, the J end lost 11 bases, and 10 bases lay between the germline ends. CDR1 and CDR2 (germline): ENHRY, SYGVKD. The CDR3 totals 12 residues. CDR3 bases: TGTGCCATCAGTGAGACAGGACCCCCCATATATTTT. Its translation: CAISETGPPIYF.

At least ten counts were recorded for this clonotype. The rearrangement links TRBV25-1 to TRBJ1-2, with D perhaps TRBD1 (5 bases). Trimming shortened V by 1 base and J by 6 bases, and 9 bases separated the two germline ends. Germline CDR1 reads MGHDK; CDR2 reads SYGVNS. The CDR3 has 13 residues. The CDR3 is CASSEFGGDGYTF. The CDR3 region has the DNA TGTGCCAGCAGTGAATTCGGGGGGGATGGCTACACCTTC.

In DNA, the CDR3 is TGTGCCAGCACCCTAGGCGGCGGTTCGGAGACCCAGTACTTC. Protein sequence: CASTLGGGSETQYF. J is TRBJ2-5 and V is TRBV12-3 or TRBV12-4; D gene ambiguous. V lost 7 bases and J lost 5, with 17 bases in between. The CDR3 runs 14 residues.

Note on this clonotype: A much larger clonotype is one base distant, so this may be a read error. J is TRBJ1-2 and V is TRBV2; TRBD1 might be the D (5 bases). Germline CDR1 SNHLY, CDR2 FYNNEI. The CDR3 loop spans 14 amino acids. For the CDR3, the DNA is TGTGCCAGCAACCTAAAGGGGCCAGCCTATTGCTACACCTTC. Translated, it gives CASNLKGPAYCYTF.

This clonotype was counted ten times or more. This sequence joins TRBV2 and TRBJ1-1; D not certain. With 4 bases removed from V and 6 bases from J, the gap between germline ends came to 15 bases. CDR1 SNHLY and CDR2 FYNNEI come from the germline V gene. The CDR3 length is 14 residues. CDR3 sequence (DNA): TGTGCCAGCAGTGGGGTTGGGGAGGATGCTGAAGCTTTCTTT. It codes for CASSGVGEDAEAFF.

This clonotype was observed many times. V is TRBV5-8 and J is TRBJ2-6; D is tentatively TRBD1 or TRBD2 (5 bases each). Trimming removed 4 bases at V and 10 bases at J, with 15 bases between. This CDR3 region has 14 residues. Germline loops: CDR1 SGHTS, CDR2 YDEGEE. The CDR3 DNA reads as TGTGCCAGCAGCCACGCGGCAGGGAGAAACGTCCTGACTTTC. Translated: CASSHAAGRNVLTF.

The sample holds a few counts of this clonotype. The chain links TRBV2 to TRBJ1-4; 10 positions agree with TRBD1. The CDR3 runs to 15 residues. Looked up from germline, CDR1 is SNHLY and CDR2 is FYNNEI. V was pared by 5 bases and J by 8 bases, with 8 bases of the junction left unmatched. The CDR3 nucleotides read TGTGCCAGCAGTTTACGGGGACAGGGGCGGGAAAAACTGTTTTTT. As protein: CASSLRGQGREKLFF.